The 22 T cell receptor beta chains given below trace back to one sample, sequenced in a study of regulatory T cells in long-lasting Graves disease. Both iRepertoire HTBI primers and Arm-PCR of CDR3 regions were used to build the TCR beta libraries. TCRdb fed the multiplex PCR reads into MiXCR, producing one record per CDR3 protein. Of a few hundred thousand distinct CDR3 sequences listed, about a fifth are singletons. Described time point: persistent/refractory GD, antithyroid drugs over 5 years with positive TRAb. With RNA extracted from PBMCs as input, the TCR library was made. The starting material was peripheral blood mononuclear cells (PBMCs), obtained when the disease was refractory, from a patient treated with antithyroid drugs. The receptors were sampled from a female donor with Graves disease.

The chain is built from TRBV13 and TRBJ1-6; 9 positions agree with TRBD1. The CDR3 loop spans 16 amino acids. CDR1 PRHDT and CDR2 FYEKMQ come from the germline V gene (reference sequence). Trimming removed 1 base from V and 8 bases from J; junction bases left unmatched: 6. CDR3 sequence reads: CASSLEGGQGDSPLHF. In DNA form, the CDR3 reads TGTGCCAGCAGCTTAGAAGGGGGACAGGGCGATTCACCCCTCCACTTT.

The sample holds many counts of this clonotype. The chain recombines TRBV7-2 with TRBJ1-4; no reliable D call. Germline assignment: CDR1 SGHTA and CDR2 FQGNSA. The CDR3 consists of 15 residues. V was cut by 1 base and J by 8 bases, with 14 bases left in between. CDR3 DNA: TGTGCCAGCAGCTTAGAACTCCCCCCAACAGAAAAACTGTTTTTT. The encoded protein is CASSLELPPTEKLFF.

This clonotype was seen at least ten times. The V and J genes are TRBV18 and TRBJ2-7; D call uncertain. The ends were cut back, 0 bases at V and 5 bases at J, with 5 bases in the middle. CDR1 KGHSH and CDR2 LQKENI come from the germline V gene. This CDR3 is built from 12 residues. The CDR3 region has the DNA TGTGCCAGCTCACCACCGTTGCACGAGCAGTACTTC. Its translation: CASSPPLHEQYF.

This chain connects TRBV24-1 to TRBJ2-2; D gene uncertain. Trimming removed 0 bases from V and 1 base from J, with 8 bases in between. Germline V CDR1 and CDR2: KGHDR, SFDVKD. This CDR3 has 16 residues. The CDR3 protein is CATSDLLPGNTGELFF. The CDR3 DNA follows: TGTGCCACCAGTGATTTGCTCCCAGGGAACACCGGGGAGCTGTTTTTT.

This clonotype has just a few counts. This clone may be a read error of a much larger clone one base away. No conserved phenylalanine or tryptophan is present at the end of the CDR3, so a read error is the likely explanation. This rearrangement joins TRBV28 to TRBJ1-6; D possibly corresponds to TRBD1 (5 bases). In germline, CDR1 is MDHEN, CDR2 SYDVKM. Trimming cost V 7 bases and J 8 bases, with 15 bases left between them. The CDR3 is 14 residues long. DNA of the CDR3: TGTGCCAGCACCACCGGCCAGGGTGATTCACCCCTCCACCTT. Translation gives CASTTGQGDSPLHL.

This clonotype was recorded at least ten times. The chain joins TRBV20-1 to TRBJ1-5; D is uncertain. Germline V gene data show CDR1 as DFQATT and CDR2 as SNEGSKA (reference sequence). The CDR3 loop spans 13 amino acids. V was shortened by 3 bases and J by 5 bases, with 11 bases between the two germline ends. CDR3 nucleotides: TGCAGTGCTAGTGGGAGGGAGGATCAGCCCCAGCATTTT. Translating it yields CSASGREDQPQHF.

Concerning this clonotype: This could be a read error, since a much larger clone is one nucleotide away. This rearrangement joins TRBV6-6 to TRBJ1-1; D is unclear. Germline V CDR1 and CDR2: MNHNY, SVGAGI (reference sequence). The CDR3 extends over 16 amino acids. V was pared by 0 bases and J by 1 base, with 12 bases between. CDR3 amino acids: CASSYSGKNPNTEAFF. Here the CDR3 DNA reads TGTGCCAGCAGTTACTCGGGGAAGAACCCGAACACTGAAGCTTTCTTT.

Many counts were recorded for this clonotype. The chain carries TRBV28 and TRBJ2-2; D is ambiguous. The CDR3 is 15 amino acids. From germline, CDR1 is MDHEN and CDR2 SYDVKM. Trimming cost V 6 bases and J 6 bases, with 17 bases left between them. This CDR3 reads CASRRGGSYPGELFF. Here the CDR3 DNA reads TGTGCCAGCAGAAGAGGCGGCTCTTATCCCGGGGAGCTGTTTTTT.

A remark on this clonotype: It may be a read error: a sequence one base away is much more abundant. The rearrangement joins TRBV12-3 or TRBV12-4 to TRBJ1-4; a possible D gene is TRBD1 (5 bases). CDR3 length: 14 residues. With 3 bases removed from V and 5 bases from J, the gap between germline ends came to 10 bases. The CDR3 DNA follows: TGTGCCAGCAGTTTTTTAGGGGTCAATGAAAAACTGTTTTTT. Translation: CASSFLGVNEKLFF.

This clonotype was seen a handful of times. The rearrangement links TRBV5-5 to TRBJ1-1; possibly TRBD1 for D (6 bases). The CDR3 has 14 amino acids. The V and J ends lost 5 bases and 1 base respectively, with 12 bases between them. Germline assignment: CDR1 SGHKS and CDR2 YYEKEE (reference sequence). For the CDR3, the DNA is TGTGCCAGCAGGCAACAGGGTGGGAACACTGAAGCTTTCTTT. Translation gives CASRQQGGNTEAFF.

This clonotype was observed many times. The V and J genes are TRBV28 and TRBJ1-2; no definite D call. Germline CDR1 reads MDHEN; CDR2 reads SYDVKM. V was clipped by 4 bases and J by 6 bases, with 9 bases between them. The CDR3 runs 12 residues. The CDR3 is CASSWARDGYTF. CDR3 nucleotides: TGTGCCAGCAGTTGGGCGCGGGATGGCTACACCTTC.

This clonotype showed up just a few times. J is TRBJ2-5 and V is TRBV28; D is perhaps TRBD2 (5 bases). The V end was cut by 11 bases, the J end by 3 bases, with 16 bases between. The CDR3 is 13 amino acids. Germline-derived CDR1 and CDR2 are MDHEN and SYDVKM. Here the CDR3 DNA reads TGTGCCTGCGGGCGCAGGACCGAAGAGACCCAGTACTTC. This translates into CACGRRTEETQYF.

As to this clonotype: Because it lacks the conserved phenylalanine or tryptophan at the end, this CDR3 is likely a read error. This chain uses TRBV20-1 with TRBJ1-2; TRBD1 aligns across 7 bases. This CDR3 contains 14 residues. V was pared by 1 base and J by 4 bases, with 6 bases of the junction left unmatched. Germline V gene lookup returns CDR1 DFQATT and CDR2 SNEGSKA (reference sequence). CDR3 nucleotides: TGCAGTGCTAGAGTAGGGACAGTGAGCTATGGCTACACCCTC. Translation gives CSARVGTVSYGYTL.

As for this clonotype: At one end, the junction sequence differs from germline, possibly due to a read error. This chain connects TRBV7-8 to TRBJ1-4; D ambiguous. There are 15 residues in the CDR3. The germline gives CDR1 SGHVS, CDR2 FQNEAQ. This chain's CDR3 is CASSLTALSNEKLFF. The CDR3 DNA reads as TGTGCCAGCAGCCTAACAGCCCTTTCTAACGAAAAACTGTTTTTT.

The chain employs TRBV4-1 and TRBJ1-4; 8 bases map to TRBD1. CDR3 length equals 15 residues. The V gene end was trimmed by 2 bases and the J gene end by 3 bases; junction bases not matched to a gene: 2. Germline assignment: CDR1 MGHRA and CDR2 YSYEKL. CDR3 DNA sequence: TGCGCCAGCAGCCAACAGGGGGCGTCTAATGAAAAACTGTTTTTT. Translating it yields CASSQQGASNEKLFF.

This clonotype was seen once. This chain joins TRBV5-1 and TRBJ2-1, with 9 bases lining up with TRBD2. The V gene's germline CDR1 is SGHRS and CDR2 YFSETQ. The V gene end was trimmed by 6 bases and the J gene end by 0 bases; junction bases not matched to a gene: 10. CDR3 length: 17 residues. In DNA form, the CDR3 reads TGCGCCAGCATTTTGACGTTAGCGGGAGTCTCCTACAATGAGCAGTTCTTC. Protein sequence: CASILTLAGVSYNEQFF.

This clonotype was picked up many times. This chain connects TRBV6-2 or TRBV6-3 to TRBJ2-7; D ambiguous. This CDR3 contains 14 residues. Germline V gene lookup returns CDR1 MNHEY and CDR2 SVGEGT. V gave up 2 bases and J gave up 3 bases, with 11 bases separating them. The CDR3 bases are TGTGCCAGCAGTTACCAAATAGGGATCTACGAGCAGTACTTC. Translating gives CASSYQIGIYEQYF.

This clonotype was picked up many times. The V call is TRBV20-1, the J call TRBJ2-5; no firm D call. V was pared by 3 bases and J by 0 bases, with 8 bases between. The CDR3 loop spans 13 amino acids. Germline V gene data show CDR1 as DFQATT and CDR2 as SNEGSKA (reference sequence). CDR3 sequence reads: CSASSKHQETQYF. The CDR3 DNA follows: TGCAGTGCTAGCTCCAAACACCAAGAGACCCAGTACTTC.

This clonotype was counted at least ten times. The gene calls are TRBV20-1 and TRBJ2-5, with 7 bases that match TRBD1. The CDR3 has 14 amino acids. CDR1 is DFQATT and CDR2 is SNEGSKA in the germline V gene (reference sequence). Unmatched junction bases numbered 4, after V lost 1 base and J lost 2 bases. The CDR3 protein is CSARGGTAQETQYF. The CDR3 region has the DNA TGCAGTGCTAGAGGTGGGACAGCTCAAGAGACCCAGTACTTC.

At least ten counts were recorded for this clonotype. V usage is TRBV6-5 and J usage is TRBJ1-1; D not certain. The V end lost 2 bases, the J end lost 1 base, and 5 bases lay between the germline ends. The CDR3 extends over 13 amino acids. Per the germline V gene, CDR1 is MNHEY and CDR2 is SVGAGI. CDR3 DNA sequence: TGTGCCAGCAGTTACCCCCCGAACACTGAAGCTTTCTTT. This sequence encodes CASSYPPNTEAFF.

This clonotype came up many times. V usage is TRBV12-3 or TRBV12-4 and J usage is TRBJ1-1; a weak D match, TRBD1 (5 bases). This CDR3 region has 14 residues. V gave up 8 bases and J gave up 2 bases, with 15 bases separating them. The CDR3 spells CASRPGLGNTEAFF. In DNA form, the CDR3 reads TGTGCCAGCCGCCCAGGGTTGGGCAACACTGAAGCTTTCTTT.

This chain uses TRBV5-8 with TRBJ2-7; D is undetermined. Germline loops: CDR1 SGHTS, CDR2 YDEGEE. The CDR3 is 17 residues long. V shed 0 bases and J shed 2 bases, with 18 bases lying between them. The chain's CDR3 is CASSLVRGSETPYEQYF. CDR3 nucleotides: TGTGCCAGCAGCTTGGTTCGCGGCAGTGAAACCCCCTACGAGCAGTACTTC.